The 20 T cell receptor beta chains listed next were all sequenced from one sample in a study of T-cell reconstitution after alpha-beta-depleted transplantation in children. Researchers prepared the TCRbeta library using unique molecular identifiers, the study reports. A single record per CDR3 protein comes from TCRdb applying MiXCR to the PCR reads. Of over 450,000 distinct CDR3 sequences in the sample, more than 9% were seen once. The source material was PBMCs, sampled before TCRalphabeta/CD19-depleted stem cell transplant. The source of these receptors is a child aged 2-15 years with inherited bone marrow failure, due to receive a stem cell transplant.

This clonotype has ten or more counts. The chain uses TRBV29-1 and TRBJ2-7; 7 bases match TRBD2. CDR3 length: 13 amino acids. Germline CDR1 and CDR2: SQVTM and ANQGSEA. Trimming at V came to 7 bases and at J to 3 bases, leaving 9 bases not matched to a gene. For the CDR3, the DNA is TGCAGCGCTTCTTACGGGACTAACTACGAGCAGTACTTC. This codes for CSASYGTNYEQYF.

Of note for this clonotype: The junction departs from germline at one end; a sequencing error may be responsible. V usage is TRBV29-1 and J usage is TRBJ1-2; 9 positions agree with TRBD1. CDR1 and CDR2 from the germline V gene are SQVTM and ANQGSEA. The CDR3 is made up of 13 amino acids. Here the CDR3 reads CSVGLTGGDGHTF. In nucleotides, the CDR3 is TGCAGCGTTGGACTCACAGGGGGCGATGGCCACACCTTC.

This clonotype turned up a few times. V and J are TRBV6-1 and TRBJ2-7; 7 bases map to TRBD2. J gave up 6 bases and V 2 bases, and 10 bases lay outside the gene matches. The germline CDR1 and CDR2 sequences are MNHNS and SASEGT. This CDR3 spans 15 amino acids. CDR3: CASSESPGVAGEQYF. As DNA, the CDR3 is TGTGCCAGCAGTGAATCGCCCGGAGTAGCGGGCGAGCAGTACTTC.

This clonotype occurred many times. The rearrangement uses TRBV10-3 and TRBJ2-7, with a possible D match to TRBD1 (5 bases). Germline V gene data show CDR1 as ENHRY and CDR2 as SYGVKD. This CDR3 is built from 14 residues. Deletions cut 6 bases from V and 0 bases from J, with 12 bases between. The CDR3 bases are TGTGCCATCAGGCAGGGTTTGAGCTCCTACGAGCAGTACTTC. Translating it yields CAIRQGLSSYEQYF.

The J gene is TRBJ2-1, the V gene TRBV14; TRBD2 matches at 8 bases. Germline V gene data show CDR1 as SGHDN and CDR2 as FVKESK. J gave up 8 bases and V 4 bases, and 13 bases lay outside the gene matches. This CDR3 has 16 residues. In nucleotides, the CDR3 is TGTGCCAGCAGCCCTCTACTAGCGGTGATGTTGGATGAGCAGTTCTTC. This codes for CASSPLLAVMLDEQFF.

Concerning this clonotype itself: This sequence may be a read error, since a much larger clone differs from it by one base. This CDR3 is CASSAGTSGTDTPYF. The DNA for the CDR3 is TGTGCCAGCAGCGCTGGGACTAGCGGCACAGATACGCCGTATTTT. The chain is built from TRBV9 and TRBJ2-3, with 11 bases that match TRBD2. From germline, CDR1 is SGDLS and CDR2 YYNGEE. The CDR3 consists of 15 residues.

Many counts were recorded for this clonotype. The genes are TRBV28 and TRBJ2-7; a possible D gene is TRBD2 (5 bases). V was pared by 6 bases and J by 6 bases, with 18 bases between. Per the germline V gene, CDR1 is MDHEN and CDR2 is SYDVKM. The CDR3 sequence is 14 residues long. The CDR3 nucleotides read TGTGCCAGCAGAGGTTGGACGGATCGGGGCGAGCAGTACTTC. Translating it yields CASRGWTDRGEQYF. Combining the CDR3 with reference TRBV28 and TRBJ2-7 gives the whole variable domain DVKVTQSSRYLVKRTGEKVFLECVQDMDHENMFWYRQDPGLGLRLIYFSYDVKMKEKGDIPEGYSVSREKKERFSLILESASTNQTSMYLCASRGWTDRGEQYFGPGTRLTVT.

Ten or more counts support this clonotype. The CDR3 region has the DNA TGTGCCACCAGTGATCCGGGAGTGGAGTACGAGCAGTACTTC. Amino acid sequence: CATSDPGVEYEQYF. The chain is built from TRBV24-1 and TRBJ2-7; D might be TRBD2 (6 bases). The CDR3 extends over 14 amino acids. CDR1 is KGHDR, CDR2 SFDVKD, per germline. The V and J ends lost 3 bases and 4 bases respectively, with 12 bases between them.

The chain is built from TRBV7-2 and TRBJ2-3; D is perhaps TRBD2 (6 bases). The CDR3 has 16 residues. Trimming removed 5 bases at V and 4 bases at J, with 19 bases between. Germline V gene data show CDR1 as SGHTA and CDR2 as FQGNSA. The CDR3 loop reads CASSPRDWWPSDTQYF. DNA for the CDR3: TGTGCCAGCAGCCCCCGGGACTGGTGGCCCTCAGATACGCAGTATTTT.

This clonotype was seen many times. The J gene is TRBJ1-1, the V gene TRBV7-9; the D is unclear. The germline CDR1 and CDR2 sequences are SEHNR and FQNEAQ (reference sequence). The CDR3 extends over 13 amino acids. The germline V and J ends were trimmed by 3 bases and 9 bases, with 14 bases remaining between them. CDR3 coding DNA: TGTGCCAGCAGCTTTACTTCCGACGGAAAAGCTTTCTTT. Encoded protein: CASSFTSDGKAFF.

About this clonotype itself: A much larger clone differs from this one at a single base, so this may be a read error. The conserved phenylalanine or tryptophan is not found at the CDR3 terminus, so this likely reflects a read error. The CDR3 here is CASSYRDRGEQFS. Written as DNA, the CDR3 is TGTGCCAGCAGTTACCGGGACCGGGGTGAGCAGTTCTCC. The V gene is TRBV7-9, the J gene TRBJ2-1; D is tentatively TRBD1 or TRBD2 (5 bases each). Germline V gene sequence: CDR1 SEHNR, CDR2 FQNEAQ (reference sequence). Between the trimmed V and J ends, which lost 6 bases and 9 bases, there was a span of 15 bases. CDR3 length: 13 residues.

J is TRBJ1-4 and V is TRBV7-2; weak D call: TRBD1 (5 bases). The CDR3 totals 16 residues. V was shortened by 1 base and J by 3 bases, with 12 bases between the two germline ends. The germline V gene has CDR1 SGHTA and CDR2 FQGNSA. The CDR3 here is CASSLDEGDPNEKLFF. The DNA for the CDR3 is TGTGCCAGCAGCTTAGATGAAGGGGACCCTAATGAAAAACTGTTTTTT.

This clonotype was recorded at least ten times. The chain links TRBV7-2 to TRBJ2-3; D gene unclear. V was trimmed by 2 bases and J by 2 bases, leaving 8 bases between them. Germline-derived CDR1 and CDR2 are SGHTA and FQGNSA. The CDR3 runs to 14 residues. CDR3: CASSLSGFTDTQYF. Written as DNA, the CDR3 is TGTGCCAGCAGCTTATCCGGATTCACAGATACGCAGTATTTT.

This clonotype was counted many times. DNA for the CDR3: TGCAGCGTTTCGCAGGGGTTAGGCGGCTACACCTTC. Translation: CSVSQGLGGYTF. This sequence joins TRBV29-1 and TRBJ1-2; a possible D gene is TRBD1 (6 bases). Trimming removed 5 bases at V and 8 bases at J, with 15 bases between. This CDR3 region has 12 residues. Germline V lookup: CDR1 SQVTM, CDR2 ANQGSEA.

This clonotype showed up many times. The chain combines TRBV12-3 or TRBV12-4 with TRBJ1-6, with D possibly TRBD1 on 6 matching bases. V lost 6 bases and J 6 bases, leaving 12 bases between the germline ends. The CDR3 runs to 14 residues. The CDR3 spells CASRPGGRNSPLHF. The CDR3 region has the DNA TGTGCCAGCAGGCCCGGGGGGCGTAATTCACCCCTCCACTTT.

This clonotype has more than one count but fewer than ten. Germline is not matched at one junction end, which may reflect a read error. This sequence joins TRBV7-7 and TRBJ2-5, with TRBD2 identical over 12 bases. Looked up from germline, CDR1 is SSHAT and CDR2 is FNYEAQ (reference sequence). This CDR3 comprises 17 residues. CDR3 residues: CASSPFRLAGADETQYF. Here the CDR3 DNA reads TGTGCTAGCAGCCCGTTCCGACTAGCGGGAGCCGATGAGACCCAGTACTTC.

This clonotype was seen ten or more times. At one boundary the junction diverges from the germline segment, which might be a read error. V gene TRBV2 combines with J gene TRBJ2-2; TRBD2 agrees at 7 bases. The V gene's germline CDR1 is SNHLY and CDR2 FYNNEI. The CDR3 is 14 amino acids. The CDR3 nucleotides are TGCTGCCTAGGGAGCGGGAACCCATCCGGGGAGCTGTTTTTT. This codes for CCLGSGNPSGELFF.

About this clonotype itself: At one boundary the junction diverges from the germline segment, which might be a read error. DNA for the CDR3: TGTACCAGTAGCCTACAGGGGGCGAGTACTGAAGCTTTCTTT. Translating gives CTSSLQGASTEAFF. The V and J genes are TRBV19 and TRBJ1-1; 9 positions match TRBD1. There are 14 residues in the CDR3. Germline values: CDR1 LNHDA, CDR2 SQIVND (reference sequence). The full variable domain, in which reference TRBV19 and TRBJ1-1 provide the parts outside the CDR3, is DGGITQSPKYLFRKEGQNVTLSCEQNLNHDAMYWYRQDPGQGLRLIYYSQIVNDFQKGDIAEGYSVSREKKESFPLTVTSAQKNPTAFYLCTSSLQGASTEAFFGQGTRLTVV.

This clonotype was seen more than once but under ten times. The genes are TRBV11-2 and TRBJ1-4; D is possibly TRBD1 (5 bases). V was clipped by 1 base and J by 7 bases, with 7 bases between them. The CDR3 totals 13 residues. Germline CDR1 is SGHAT and CDR2 is FQNNGV. CDR3 sequence reads: CASSLARGEKLFF. The CDR3, as DNA: TGTGCCAGCAGCTTAGCGAGGGGTGAAAAACTGTTTTTT. The whole variable domain, remainder taken from reference TRBV11-2 and TRBJ1-4, is EAGVAQSPRYKIIEKRQSVAFWCNPISGHATLYWYQQILGQGPKLLIQFQNNGVVDDSQLPKDRFSAERLKGVDSTLKIQPAKLEDSAVYLCASSLARGEKLFFGSGTQLSVL.

This clonotype was counted ten times or more. The gene calls are TRBV24-1 and TRBJ2-5, with D maybe TRBD2 (5 bases). CDR1 and CDR2 (germline): KGHDR, SFDVKD. This CDR3 has 13 residues. Trimming shortened V by 8 bases and J by 0 bases, and 9 bases separated the two germline ends. As DNA, the CDR3 is TGTGCCACCAATACGGGGTACCAAGAGACCCAGTACTTC. This encodes CATNTGYQETQYF.